This T cell receptor (beta chain) was sequenced in a study of cytomegalovirus exposure and HLA in healthy donors. Study results and caveats: The listing of 150 to 200 TCR beta chains classed them as cytomegalovirus-associated.

In its sample, this clone was seen once. Its antigen is unidentified. Germline CDR1 is SGHAT and CDR2 is FQNNGV. The CDR3 spans 16 residues. V dropped 0 bases and J dropped 4; count of bases not matched to a gene: 8. Assay used: immunoSEQ multiplex PCR; TCRdb lists only in-frame clones, some missing. This table holds around 70,000 clones, approximately 96% found once. The source is a man between 18 and 35 years old in good health and CMV-seronegative. Specimen: PBMCs. The chain is built from TRBV11-2 and TRBJ1-2; 7 bases are shared with TRBD1. CDR3 protein: CASSLDRDSGSYGYTF. DNA for the CDR3: TGTGCCAGCAGCTTAGATCGGGACAGCGGGAGCTATGGCTACACCTTC.